Each of the 27 T cell receptor beta chains below was sequenced from the same sample in a study of Ad26.COV2.S vaccination and SARS-CoV-2 variants. The treatment here: roughly 18 received Ad26.COV2.S at low or high dose, single or two shots; five or six received placebo; per-sample allocation not given. The samples were gathered on day 63 after the first injection of vaccine or placebo. Here immunoSEQ multiplex PCR was the method, and the copy in TCRdb shows in-frame clones only, minus some. Of more than 250,000 clones listed, around 87% are singletons. The material was peripheral blood, obtained in a trial of Ad26.COV2.S vaccine versus placebo. These receptor sequences come from a person aged 18-65 years who received the Ad26.COV2.S COVID-19 vaccine or a placebo.

The chain links TRBV4-3 to TRBJ2-1, with TRBD1 as a possible D gene (6 bases). Germline assignment: CDR1 LGHNA and CDR2 YSLEER. CDR3 length: 15 amino acids. Trimming took 1 base from V and 0 from J, leaving 7 bases between them. The CDR3, as DNA: TGCGCCAGCAGCCAAGCAGGGGCCTCCTACAATGAGCAGTTCTTC. Protein product: CASSQAGASYNEQFF.

V and J are TRBV2 and TRBJ2-2; TRBD2 might be the D (5 bases). The germline V and J ends were trimmed by 4 bases and 3 bases, with 12 bases remaining between them. The CDR3 covers 15 residues. Germline V gives CDR1 SNHLY, CDR2 FYNNEI. As DNA, the CDR3 is TGTGCCAGCAGTGGCTCCAGCGGACACACCGGGGAGCTGTTTTTT. It encodes CASSGSSGHTGELFF. Combining the CDR3 with reference TRBV2 and TRBJ2-2 gives the whole variable domain EPEVTQTPSHQVTQMGQEVILRCVPISNHLYFYWYRQILGQKVEFLVSFYNNEISEKSEIFDDQFSVERPDGSNFTLKIRSTKLEDSAMYFCASSGSSGHTGELFFGEGSRLTVL.

The sample holds one count of this clone. CDR3 DNA: TGTGCCAGCAGCTTAGTCTCCCTAGTCGCTCACAATGAGCAGTTCTTC. It encodes CASSLVSLVAHNEQFF. The chain combines TRBV11-2 with TRBJ2-1, with D hard to call. The germline V gene has CDR1 SGHAT and CDR2 FQNNGV. This CDR3 spans 16 amino acids. The ends were cut back, 1 base at V and 5 bases at J, with 15 bases in the middle.

This clone was observed a handful of times. The V call is TRBV6-5, the J call TRBJ1-5, with TRBD1 as a possible D gene (5 bases). The CDR3 consists of 13 residues. Between the trimmed V and J ends, which lost 0 bases and 11 bases, there was a span of 11 bases. The V gene's germline CDR1 is MNHEY and CDR2 SVGAGI. The CDR3 protein is CASSYSAGLAQHF. DNA of the CDR3: TGTGCCAGCAGTTACTCTGCGGGACTAGCCCAGCATTTT.

Details on this clone: This sample includes further DNA sequences coding for the same CDR3. J is TRBJ2-7 and V is TRBV9; D tentatively reads TRBD1 or TRBD2 (6 bases each). CDR3 length: 15 amino acids. Trimming stripped 0 bases from V and 1 base from J, with 11 bases between. Germline assignment: CDR1 SGDLS and CDR2 YYNGEE. This CDR3 is CASSVDGGSSYEQYF. In DNA form, the CDR3 reads TGTGCCAGCAGCGTAGACGGGGGCTCATCCTACGAGCAGTACTTC.

The chain joins TRBV10-3 to TRBJ1-1; 7 nucleotides align to TRBD1. The CDR3 runs 15 residues. Germline V gene sequence: CDR1 ENHRY, CDR2 SYGVKD. The junction had 13 bases not matched to a gene; V was cut back by 4 bases and J by 8 bases. The CDR3 DNA reads as TGTGCCATCAGTGTTAAGGGACAGACCAATGGCGAAGCTTTCTTT. It yields the protein CAISVKGQTNGEAFF.

The chain has TRBV5-4 and TRBJ1-4; no definite D call. The CDR3 runs 14 residues. The V gene's germline CDR1 is SGHNT and CDR2 YYREEE (reference sequence). Trimming left V 5 bases short and J 2 bases short, with 10 bases between. CDR3: CASSQRSTNEKLFF. The CDR3 DNA reads TGTGCCAGCAGTCAGCGGTCTACTAATGAAAAACTGTTTTTT.

The chain has TRBV29-1 and TRBJ2-3; either TRBD1 or TRBD2 may fit D (5 bases each). V gave up 8 bases and J gave up 4 bases, with 19 bases separating them. The length of the CDR3 is 14 residues. CDR1 is SQVTM and CDR2 is ANQGSEA in the germline V gene. The CDR3 loop is CSSLGEGNADTQYF. Here the CDR3 DNA reads TGCAGCTCCCTGGGCGAGGGGAACGCAGATACGCAGTATTTT.

The chain combines TRBV4-1 with TRBJ2-3, with D possibly being TRBD1 (6 bases). The CDR3 loop spans 15 amino acids. Germline V gene sequence: CDR1 MGHRA, CDR2 YSYEKL. V lost 3 bases and J 1 base, leaving 11 bases between the germline ends. The chain's CDR3 is CASSQRQEGTDTQYF. For the CDR3, the DNA is TGCGCCAGCAGCCAGAGACAGGAGGGCACAGATACGCAGTATTTT.

The genes are TRBV27 and TRBJ2-3; 7 nucleotides match TRBD2. Per germline, CDR1 MNHEY and CDR2 SMNVEV (reference sequence). V lost 8 bases to trimming and J lost 4 bases; unmatched junction nucleotides: 9. The CDR3 contains 14 residues. The CDR3 loop is CASRSGTTADTQYF. The CDR3 DNA sequence: TGTGCCAGCCGTTCCGGGACTACGGCAGATACGCAGTATTTT.

The chain carries TRBV19 and TRBJ1-1; a weak D match, TRBD1 (5 bases). Germline assignment: CDR1 LNHDA and CDR2 SQIVND (reference sequence). The CDR3 extends over 17 amino acids. The V end was cut by 3 bases, the J end by 2 bases, with 19 bases between. The CDR3 reads CASSIRLDSLSNTEAFF. The CDR3 DNA reads as TGTGCCAGTAGTATCCGTCTCGACAGCCTAAGTAACACTGAAGCTTTCTTT.

This sequence joins TRBV5-1 and TRBJ2-5, with D perhaps being TRBD1 or TRBD2 (5 bases each). V lost 1 base, J lost 0 bases, and 10 bases lay in between. Germline-derived CDR1 and CDR2 are SGHRS and YFSETQ. The CDR3 is 15 amino acids. The CDR3 protein is CASSLRGDYQETQYF. CDR3 coding DNA: TGCGCCAGCAGCTTGCGGGGCGACTACCAAGAGACCCAGTACTTC.

The chain couples TRBV30 to TRBJ2-5; 8 bases map to TRBD2. The CDR3 sequence is 13 residues long. CDR1 is GTSNPN, CDR2 SVGIG, per germline (reference sequence). V shed 4 bases and J 7 bases; nucleotides not matched to a gene: 8. CDR3 sequence reads: CAWNLGGAGTQYF. The CDR3 DNA is TGTGCCTGGAACCTCGGGGGGGCGGGGACCCAGTACTTC.

This chain uses TRBV7-9 with TRBJ2-1; TRBD2 is a possible D gene (7 bases). The CDR3 covers 15 residues. Deletions cut 0 bases from V and 9 bases from J, with 15 bases between. Germline V gene lookup returns CDR1 SEHNR and CDR2 FQNEAQ (reference sequence). DNA of the CDR3: TGTGCCAGCAGCTTAGCGGGGGGGCCTGGCATTGAGCAGTTCTTC. It encodes CASSLAGGPGIEQFF.

V gene TRBV4-2 combines with J gene TRBJ2-2; 7 nucleotides match TRBD2. V shed 0 bases and J 6 bases; nucleotides not matched to a gene: 16. The CDR3 has 19 residues. Germline V gives CDR1 LGHNA, CDR2 YNFKEQ. The DNA for the CDR3 is TGTGCCAGCAGCCAAGATCCTAGGGCGGGGGTGCTGGGGGCCGGGGAGCTGTTTTTT. Protein: CASSQDPRAGVLGAGELFF.

This sequence joins TRBV19 and TRBJ2-7, with a tentative D call TRBD2 (5 bases). Trimming shortened V by 6 bases and J by 3 bases, and 21 bases separated the two germline ends. The length of the CDR3 is 16 residues. Germline V lookup: CDR1 LNHDA, CDR2 SQIVND (reference sequence). CDR3 residues: CASSDWRGESGYEQYF. The CDR3 bases are TGTGCCAGTAGCGATTGGCGTGGGGAAAGCGGCTACGAGCAGTACTTC.

V and J are TRBV3-1 (or the pseudogene TRBV3-2) and TRBJ1-2; perhaps TRBD1 as D (5 bases). This CDR3 comprises 13 residues. Germline V gives CDR1 LGHDT, CDR2 YNNKEL (reference sequence). The V gene lost 0 bases and the J gene lost 7 bases, with 9 bases spanning the gap. This CDR3 reads CASSQEGGTGYTF. CDR3 in DNA: TGTGCCAGCAGCCAAGAAGGAGGGACTGGCTACACCTTC.

The chain is built from TRBV2 and TRBJ1-1; no definite D call. The CDR3 spans 11 residues. Germline CDR1 and CDR2: SNHLY and FYNNEI. V dropped 8 bases and J dropped 1 base, with 5 bases sitting between them. This CDR3 reads CASRQNTEAFF. CDR3 DNA sequence: TGTGCCAGCCGTCAGAACACTGAAGCTTTCTTT.

V is TRBV7-2 and J is TRBJ1-2; 7 bases agree with TRBD1. With 5 bases clipped from V and 5 bases from J, the junction kept 14 bases outside the gene matches. CDR3 length equals 16 residues. Germline CDR1 reads SGHTA; CDR2 reads FQGNSA. Written as DNA, the CDR3 is TGTGCCAGCAGCCCCGCAACCGGGACAGCAACTTATGGCTACACCTTC. This encodes CASSPATGTATYGYTF.

This chain connects TRBV5-6 to TRBJ2-3; 10 bases are a match to TRBD2. Looked up from germline, CDR1 is SGHDT and CDR2 is YYEEEE. CDR3 length: 16 amino acids. The J segment lost 1 base and the V segment lost 4 bases, leaving 6 bases of the junction unmatched. Here the CDR3 reads CASSHRTSGRTDTQYF. The CDR3 nucleotides read TGTGCCAGCAGCCACCGGACTAGCGGACGCACAGATACGCAGTATTTT.

The rearrangement links TRBV19 to TRBJ2-3; 12 bases line up with TRBD2. The CDR3 contains 14 residues. V lost 6 bases to trimming and J lost 5 bases; unmatched junction nucleotides: 3. Germline loops: CDR1 LNHDA, CDR2 SQIVND (reference sequence). This CDR3 reads CASRASGRGDTQYF. Written as DNA, the CDR3 is TGTGCCAGTAGGGCTAGCGGGAGGGGAGATACGCAGTATTTT.

J is TRBJ2-2 and V is TRBV5-4, with 12 bases matching TRBD1. The germline CDR1 and CDR2 sequences are SGHNT and YYREEE (reference sequence). CDR3 size: 14 residues. J was trimmed by 9 bases and V by 5 bases; bases with no gene match: 5. The CDR3 DNA is TGTGCCAGCAGGGAGGGACAGGGGGCGCGGGAGCTGTTTTTT. Protein sequence: CASREGQGARELFF. Full variable domain (missing parts from reference TRBV5-4 and TRBJ2-2): ETGVTQSPTHLIKTRGQQVTLRCSSQSGHNTVSWYQQALGQGPQFIFQYYREEENGRGNFPPRFSGLQFPNYSSELNVNALELDDSALYLCASREGQGARELFFGEGSRLTVL.

V and J are TRBV12-5 and TRBJ1-2; D gene uncertain. With 4 bases removed from V and 7 bases from J, the gap between germline ends came to 10 bases. The CDR3 loop spans 12 amino acids. Germline CDR1 and CDR2: LGHNT and FRNRAP. The CDR3 sequence: CASGWDFGGYTF. In DNA, the CDR3 is TGTGCTAGTGGTTGGGATTTTGGTGGCTACACCTTC.

The chain links TRBV28 to TRBJ2-7, with 7 bases fitting TRBD2. The germline V gene encodes CDR1 MDHEN and CDR2 SYDVKM. There are 16 residues in the CDR3. The V and J ends lost 1 base and 3 bases, in that order; junction bases with no gene match: 9. The CDR3 bases are TGTGCCAGCAGTTTATTCGGGACGGGAGGCCACTACGAGCAGTACTTC. Translated, it gives CASSLFGTGGHYEQYF.

This chain joins TRBV12-3 or TRBV12-4 and TRBJ2-5; D unclear. V was clipped by 5 bases and J by 1 base, with 8 bases between them. CDR3 length: 13 amino acids. CDR3 protein: CASSIRPQETQYF. DNA of the CDR3: TGTGCCAGCAGTATCCGCCCCCAAGAGACCCAGTACTTC.

This rearrangement joins TRBV7-9 to TRBJ2-7; D may correspond to TRBD1 or TRBD2 (5 bases each). V dropped 5 bases and J dropped 2 bases, with 13 bases sitting between them. Looked up from germline, CDR1 is SEHNR and CDR2 is FQNEAQ (reference sequence). The CDR3 sequence is 14 residues long. CDR3 in DNA: TGTGCCAGCAGCCACCGGGACGGACCCTACGAGCAGTACTTC. It specifies CASSHRDGPYEQYF.

The count of this clone is one. The J gene is TRBJ2-7, the V gene TRBV4-1, with 9 bases lining up with TRBD1. Germline V gene data show CDR1 as MGHRA and CDR2 as YSYEKL. Trimming removed 3 bases from V and 6 bases from J; junction bases left unmatched: 6. This CDR3 has 14 amino acids. The CDR3 reads CASSQKQGAGEQYF. The CDR3, as DNA: TGCGCCAGCAGCCAGAAACAGGGGGCAGGCGAGCAGTACTTC.